This TCR beta chain was obtained from a study of blood T cell repertoires in COVID-19. Overall study context: The analysed material was cDNA or gDNA that came from T cells, B-cell-depleted T cells, or PBMCs.

The study drew participants aged about 18 to 89 years from some 25 US areas. Cohort placement rested on clinical history that participants reported themselves. In the original workflow: From reference gene primer amplification, estimates of nucleated cell counts were derived. Produced via immunoSEQ multiplex PCR; TCRdb's table is partial and in-frame only. Clone size and V and J calls were adopted from that table, with D and trimming inferred from the DNA. Among approximately 300,000 clones listed, roughly 89% were seen once. CDR3 length: 14 residues. V dropped 6 bases and J dropped 2; count of bases not matched to a gene: 6. Germline CDR1 reads KGHSH; CDR2 reads LQKENI.

This clonotype was obtained from a woman aged 25 to 45 who had recovered from COVID-19. The chain joins TRBV18 to TRBJ1-2, with 7 bases fitting TRBD1. Source material: PBMCs or T cells enriched from blood (not recorded which). This CDR3 is CASSPGTANYGYTF. CDR3 nucleotide sequence: TGTGCCAGCTCCCCCGGGACAGCCAACTATGGCTACACCTTC. Full variable domain (outside the CDR3, taken from reference TRBV18 and TRBJ1-2): NAGVMQNPRHLVRRRGQEARLRCSPMKGHSHVYWYRQLPEEGLKFMVYLQKENIIDESGMPKERFSAEFPKEGPSILRIQQVVRGDSAAYFCASSPGTANYGYTFGSGTRLTVV.